This T cell receptor beta chain was found in a study of shared clonotypes between healthy human individuals. Study observations and caveats: An anticipated effect of sequencing depth on clonotype sharing among donors was recognized. Sharing across four donors was highest in naive CD4 (about 5%) and lowest in memory CD8 (roughly 0.4%). Naive subsets, compared against memory subsets, generally had larger estimated richness values. Clonotypes not shared had lower generation probabilities than those common to all four donors.

The CDR3 has 18 amino acids. V lost 4 bases to trimming and J lost 4 bases; unmatched junction nucleotides: 16. CDR1 is SGHRS, CDR2 YFSETQ, per germline. Data came from immunoSEQ multiplex PCR; TCRdb stores just in-frame clones and leaves some out. Seen here are around 2.1 million clones, approximately 96% observed once, and the top ten hold 0.1% to 0.15%. As to this clone: What it binds is not known.

The chain links TRBV5-1 to TRBJ1-2; 10 bases line up with TRBD1. The sample consisted of naive CD4+ T cells sorted from blood. Subset reported: CD45RA+ positively selected. This sequence was found in a man in his late teens or twenties in good health. The CDR3: CASSPALGQGRGGYGYTF. CDR3 nucleotide sequence: TGCGCCAGCAGCCCTGCCCTGGGACAGGGGCGGGGCGGCTATGGCTACACCTTC. The whole variable domain, remainder taken from reference TRBV5-1 and TRBJ1-2, is KAGVTQTPRYLIKTRGQQVTLSCSPISGHRSVSWYQQTPGQGLQFLFEYFSETQRNKGNFPGRFSGRQFSNSRSEMNVSTLELGDSALYLCASSPALGQGRGGYGYTFGSGTRLTVV.